Listed below are T cell receptor beta chains from one sample, sequenced in a study of T cell responses to AZD1222 COVID-19 vaccine. Sequencing was performed with immunoSEQ multiplex PCR; in TCRdb, only in-frame clones are kept and a portion is missing. The sample records roughly 120,000 clones, 88% being singletons. Sequences were derived from peripheral blood, sampled on day 0 of AZD1222 vaccination. These receptors all stem from an adult in good health. CDR3s include the opening cysteine and the closing phenylalanine or tryptophan.

cdr3_length j_call v_call cdr3_aa
13 TRBJ1-1 TRBV29-1 CSVDMGLNTEAFF
14 TRBJ1-1 TRBV10-2 CASSTYAPNTEAFF
14 TRBJ2-5 TRBV6-4 CASSEASGSETQYF
13 TRBJ1-5 TRBV4-2 CASSPQAGEPQHF
15 TRBJ2-1 TRBV3-1/TRBV3-2 CASSSDASSYNEQFF
15 TRBJ1-2 TRBV27 CASSLSGRGPYGYTF
14 TRBJ2-7 TRBV5-8 CASSPAGGYYEQYF
15 TRBJ1-1 TRBV3-1/TRBV3-2 CASSLGGNLGTEAFF
14 TRBJ2-7 TRBV7-9 CASSFTGTNYEQYF
14 TRBJ1-6 TRBV6-2/TRBV6-3 CASSYQARRSPLHF
13 TRBJ2-1 TRBV2 CASSSSGYNEQFF
16 TRBJ1-2 TRBV29-1 CSTFPAGGGSNYGYTF
14 TRBJ1-4 TRBV7-9 CASSLVQGGEKLFF
15 TRBJ1-5 TRBV5-1 CASSPGQYSNQPQHF
13 TRBJ1-2 TRBV25-1 CASRLGGTYGYTF
15 TRBJ2-3 TRBV4-3 CASSQDRVSTDTQYF
17 TRBJ1-3 TRBV23-1 CANPLGGTGRSGNTIYF
15 TRBJ1-2 TRBV7-2 CASSLAHQLRHGYTF
15 TRBJ2-2 TRBV6-4 CASSEGTGGAGELFF
13 TRBJ2-1 TRBV4-3 CASSQGVVNEQFF
13 TRBJ1-1 TRBV15 CATQVGGNTEAFF
16 TRBJ1-5 TRBV24-1 CATSDRTGLNNQPQHF
15 TRBJ1-5 TRBV28 CASRPDRSGNQPQHF
13 TRBJ1-1 TRBV10-1 CASSSGRDTEAFF
13 TRBJ2-1 TRBV6-2/TRBV6-3 CASSFNNRAEQFF
16 TRBJ1-4 TRBV18 CASSPILATTNEKLFF
11 TRBJ2-2 TRBV27 CASSRTGELFF
17 TRBJ2-7 TRBV13 CASSSIGVRGSSYEQYF
17 TRBJ2-7 TRBV6-4 CASSDPREDRSSYEQYF
19 TRBJ2-7 TRBV14 CASSQEPPLLETEVYEQYF
15 TRBJ2-2 TRBV7-7 CASSPTSGYTGELFF
12 TRBJ1-5 TRBV15 CATSSSNQPQHF
15 TRBJ2-1 TRBV9 CASSVVSGGYNEQFF
17 TRBJ2-1 TRBV24-1 CATSDLSQAGGYNEQFF
18 TRBJ2-7 TRBV11-2 CASSYLAGDMFSSYEQYF
14 TRBJ2-7 TRBV24-1 CATSRNGQLIEQYF
16 TRBJ2-5 TRBV4-1 CASSQELAGVEETQYF
16 TRBJ1-2 TRBV6-6 CASSRQGREGNYGYTF
20 TRBJ2-2 TRBV6-2/TRBV6-3 CASSYPRGTRGGLNTGELFF
13 TRBJ1-2 TRBV7-9 CASSLETPYGYTF
15 TRBJ1-1 TRBV6-5 CASSYSPTDPTEAFF
16 TRBJ2-7 TRBV7-9 CASSLLKGTADREQYF
13 TRBJ2-5 TRBV24-1 CATSEQGSETQYF
13 TRBJ1-1 TRBV28 CASSWDRRSEAFF
11 TRBJ1-1 TRBV14 CASAKGTPAFF
15 TRBJ2-2 TRBV18 CASSPGQRNTGELFF
14 TRBJ1-4 TRBV7-9 CASSSADRVEKLFF
16 TRBJ2-3 TRBV30 CAWSGPRTSVGDTQYF